One sample yielded the 27 T cell receptor beta chains listed below, sequenced in a study of Graves' ophthalmopathy and Graves' hyperthyroidism listed by TCRdb under 2018. The sample was run on an Illumina HiSeq 2000. For repertoire sequencing, the TCR beta CDR3 regions were amplified from RNA transcripts. A first-round RT-PCR used HTBI primers with the Qiagen OneStep RT-PCR kit, followed by a second-round multiplex PCR, size selection and purification. TCRdb reworked the public reads: Q25 trimming with fastp, MiXCR clone assembly, productive beta chains retained. Entries are consolidated by CDR3 protein sequence, retaining the most common genes and DNA. For this sample there are about 370,000 distinct CDR3 sequences; about 17% appear just once. The ten biggest clones cover roughly 2.3% of the sample. Specimen: peripheral blood. Receptor source: an adult woman with stable Graves' hyperthyroidism.

The chain is built from TRBV15 and TRBJ2-5; 12 nucleotides line up with TRBD2. Germline V gives CDR1 LNHNV, CDR2 YYDKDF (reference sequence). J was trimmed by 5 bases and V by 2 bases; bases with no gene match: 3. The CDR3 runs 15 residues. CDR3 region: CATSRLAGGLETQYF. In DNA form, the CDR3 reads TGTGCCACCAGCAGACTAGCGGGAGGGCTCGAGACCCAGTACTTC. Based on the CDR3 plus reference TRBV15 and TRBJ2-5, the full variable domain is DAMVIQNPRYQVTQFGKPVTLSCSQTLNHNVMYWYQQKSSQAPKLLFHYYDKDFNNEADTPDNFQSRRPNTSFCFLDIRSPGLGDTAMYLCATSRLAGGLETQYFGPGTRLLVL.

The sample holds many counts of this clonotype. The chain is built from TRBV6-2 or TRBV6-3 and TRBJ2-2; 8 positions agree with TRBD1. Germline CDR1 and CDR2: MNHEY and SVGEGT. Trimming removed 6 bases from V and 1 base from J; junction bases left unmatched: 4. CDR3 length equals 15 residues. CDR3 residues: CASRKGQGNTGELFF. For the CDR3, the DNA is TGTGCCAGCAGAAAAGGACAGGGGAACACCGGGGAGCTGTTTTTT.

The chain has TRBV18 and TRBJ2-7; TRBD1 aligns across 7 bases. Losses at the gene ends were 3 bases for V and 6 bases for J; bases not matched to a gene: 11. CDR1 is KGHSH, CDR2 LQKENI, per germline. The CDR3 totals 15 residues. CDR3 sequence: CASSPGQASVGEQYF. The CDR3 bases are TGTGCCAGCTCACCCGGACAGGCCTCTGTGGGCGAGCAGTACTTC. Together with reference TRBV18 and TRBJ2-7, the CDR3 gives the full variable domain: NAGVMQNPRHLVRRRGQEARLRCSPMKGHSHVYWYRQLPEEGLKFMVYLQKENIIDESGMPKERFSAEFPKEGPSILRIQQVVRGDSAAYFCASSPGQASVGEQYFGPGTRLTVT.

The chain combines TRBV4-1 with TRBJ1-3; D ambiguous. Trimming removed 1 base at V and 4 bases at J, with 17 bases between. The CDR3 consists of 17 residues. Germline assignment: CDR1 MGHRA and CDR2 YSYEKL. The CDR3 bases are TGCGCCAGCAGCCAAGTACGGGGTCTGAGGGTAGGAAACACCATATATTTT. It codes for CASSQVRGLRVGNTIYF.

Only a few counts were recorded for this clonotype. A much larger clone differs by one base, so this may be a read error. The gene calls are TRBV11-2 and TRBJ1-1; D is unclear. The germline V gene encodes CDR1 SGHAT and CDR2 FQNNGV. The CDR3 runs 12 residues. The DNA for the CDR3 is TGTGCCAGCAGGCGTACGAACACTGAAGCTTGCTTT. Residues: CASRRTNTEACF.

The chain is built from TRBV19 and TRBJ2-7; maybe TRBD2 (5 bases). The CDR3 runs 13 residues. The V end was cut by 5 bases, the J end by 6 bases, with 14 bases between. From germline, CDR1 is LNHDA and CDR2 SQIVND (reference sequence). The CDR3 loop reads CASSSSSRGEQYF. CDR3 bases: TGTGCCAGTAGTTCCAGTAGTCGGGGCGAGCAGTACTTC. Full variable domain (missing parts from reference TRBV19 and TRBJ2-7): DGGITQSPKYLFRKEGQNVTLSCEQNLNHDAMYWYRQDPGQGLRLIYYSQIVNDFQKGDIAEGYSVSREKKESFPLTVTSAQKNPTAFYLCASSSSSRGEQYFGPGTRLTVT.

This clonotype was observed a few times. The chain couples TRBV28 to TRBJ1-1; possible D gene TRBD1, 5 bases. CDR3 length: 14 amino acids. Trimming shortened V by 6 bases and J by 1 base, and 12 bases separated the two germline ends. Germline V gives CDR1 MDHEN, CDR2 SYDVKM. The CDR3 loop reads CASSSGGTNTEAFF. Written as DNA, the CDR3 is TGTGCCAGCAGCTCGGGAGGGACGAACACTGAAGCTTTCTTT.

This clonotype was detected many times. This chain uses TRBV6-1 with TRBJ1-1; D remains ambiguous. The length of the CDR3 is 13 residues. V was shortened by 5 bases and J by 1 base, with 8 bases between the two germline ends. CDR1 and CDR2 from the germline V gene are MNHNS and SASEGT. Here the CDR3 reads CASSHAGNTEAFF. CDR3 nucleotide sequence: TGTGCCAGCAGTCATGCAGGGAACACTGAAGCTTTCTTT.

This clonotype was counted at least ten times. The CDR3 sequence: CASSPREGLLYEQYF. CDR3 sequence (DNA): TGTGCCAGCAGCCCACGGGAAGGGCTTCTCTACGAGCAGTACTTC. This chain links TRBV14 with TRBJ2-7; TRBD2 might be the D (5 bases). In germline, CDR1 is SGHDN, CDR2 FVKESK. The V end lost 4 bases, the J end lost 3 bases, and 16 bases lay between the germline ends. This CDR3 contains 15 residues. Drawing the rest from reference TRBV14 and TRBJ2-7, the complete variable domain is EAGVTQFPSHSVIEKGQTVTLRCDPISGHDNLYWYRRVMGKEIKFLLHFVKESKQDESGMPNNRFLAERTGGTYSTLKVQPAELEDSGVYFCASSPREGLLYEQYFGPGTRLTVT.

This clonotype was observed at least ten times. The V and J genes are TRBV12-3 or TRBV12-4 and TRBJ1-2; 10 positions match TRBD1. The V segment lost 5 bases and the J segment 4 bases; nucleotides outside the gene matches: 7. CDR3 size: 15 residues. The CDR3 spells CASSNWDRGPYGYTF. DNA of the CDR3: TGTGCCAGCAGTAACTGGGACAGGGGTCCCTATGGCTACACCTTC.

This clonotype has at least ten counts. This rearrangement joins TRBV12-3 or TRBV12-4 to TRBJ1-2; 7 bases line up with TRBD1. Unmatched junction bases numbered 7, after V lost 3 bases and J lost 0 bases. The CDR3 is made up of 16 amino acids. CDR3 sequence reads: CASSFRQGITNYGYTF. Written as DNA, the CDR3 is TGTGCCAGCAGTTTCCGACAGGGCATAACTAACTATGGCTACACCTTC.

There are many counts of this clonotype. The rearrangement links TRBV19 to TRBJ2-7, with 9 bases that match TRBD2. The CDR3 consists of 16 residues. The trim removed 5 bases at V and 3 bases at J, leaving 11 bases unmatched. The germline V gene encodes CDR1 LNHDA and CDR2 SQIVND (reference sequence). CDR3 protein: CASSRGASGTDYEQYF. The CDR3 DNA is TGTGCCAGTAGTCGGGGGGCTAGCGGGACTGACTACGAGCAGTACTTC.

At least ten counts were recorded for this clonotype. The chain recombines TRBV29-1 with TRBJ2-7; possibly TRBD2 for D (6 bases). The CDR3 has 11 residues. V was cut by 6 bases and J by 4 bases, with 10 bases left in between. Germline loops: CDR1 SQVTM, CDR2 ANQGSEA. The CDR3 coding sequence is TGCAGCGTAGAACTAGCTTACGAGCAGTACTTC. Translated, it gives CSVELAYEQYF.

This clonotype came up many times. The CDR3 DNA sequence: TGTGCCAGCACCCAGGGAGGGGCTCGTTACGAGCAGTACTTC. As protein: CASTQGGARYEQYF. The chain couples TRBV28 to TRBJ2-7, with TRBD2 matching over 7 bases. Unmatched junction bases numbered 10, after V lost 7 bases and J lost 4 bases. Looked up from germline, CDR1 is MDHEN and CDR2 is SYDVKM. This CDR3 comprises 14 residues.

This clonotype was found many times. The chain employs TRBV7-2 and TRBJ2-7; TRBD2 aligns across 13 bases. This CDR3 spans 17 amino acids. In germline, CDR1 is SGHTA, CDR2 FQGNSA. Trimming took 1 base from V and 12 from J; bases not matched to a gene: 15. Here the CDR3 DNA reads TGTGCCAGCAGCTTAGGTGTCGGGACTAGCGGGATGATTGGGTCGTACTTC. Its protein product is CASSLGVGTSGMIGSYF.

This clonotype was seen repeatedly, ten times or more. V is TRBV28 and J is TRBJ2-7; D is perhaps TRBD1 (6 bases). The CDR3 extends over 12 amino acids. Germline CDR1 MDHEN, CDR2 SYDVKM. Deletions cut 7 bases from V and 3 bases from J, with 10 bases between. The CDR3 sequence: CASKSGVYEQYF. DNA for the CDR3: TGTGCCAGCAAGTCAGGGGTCTACGAGCAGTACTTC.

Many counts were recorded for this clonotype. The genes are TRBV2 and TRBJ2-7; tentative D call: TRBD1 (6 bases). CDR1 and CDR2 from the germline V gene are SNHLY and FYNNEI. This CDR3 is 16 amino acids long. V lost 6 bases and J 6 bases, leaving 24 bases between the germline ends. CDR3: CASSRLLGAVSGEQYF. The DNA of the CDR3 is TGTGCCAGCAGCCGCCTGTTGGGGGCGGTGTCGGGCGAGCAGTACTTC. Full variable domain (remainder filled in from reference TRBV2 and TRBJ2-7): EPEVTQTPSHQVTQMGQEVILRCVPISNHLYFYWYRQILGQKVEFLVSFYNNEISEKSEIFDDQFSVERPDGSNFTLKIRSTKLEDSAMYFCASSRLLGAVSGEQYFGPGTRLTVT.

This clonotype was counted a few times. V usage is TRBV13 and J usage is TRBJ2-2, with 8 positions matching TRBD2. With V trimmed by 5 bases and J by 7 bases, 9 bases remained unmatched. CDR3 length: 15 residues. Germline V gene sequence: CDR1 PRHDT, CDR2 FYEKMQ (reference sequence). The CDR3 loop is CASSAGGRNGGELFF. Written as DNA, the CDR3 is TGTGCCAGCAGCGCGGGCGGGAGGAACGGCGGGGAGCTGTTTTTT.

In this sample, this clonotype turned up many times. This chain connects TRBV24-1 to TRBJ2-2; D is uncertain. CDR3 length: 13 residues. Trimming took 3 bases from V and 2 from J, leaving 3 bases between them. CDR1 and CDR2 from the germline V gene are KGHDR and SFDVKD. The CDR3 region is CATSDPNTGELFF. The CDR3 DNA sequence: TGTGCCACCAGTGATCCTAACACCGGGGAGCTGTTTTTT.

At least ten counts were recorded for this clonotype. The V and J genes are TRBV12-3 or TRBV12-4 and TRBJ1-1, with a weak D call TRBD1 (5 bases). V shed 4 bases and J shed 4 bases, with 13 bases lying between them. The length of the CDR3 is 14 residues. The CDR3 reads CASSSQGVSTEAFF. DNA of the CDR3: TGTGCCAGCAGTTCCCAGGGTGTCAGCACTGAAGCTTTCTTT.

At least ten counts were recorded for this clonotype. The chain uses TRBV27 and TRBJ1-6, with D maybe TRBD1 (6 bases). Germline CDR1 is MNHEY and CDR2 is SMNVEV (reference sequence). Trimming removed 9 bases at V and 5 bases at J, with 17 bases between. The CDR3 is made up of 15 amino acids. As DNA, the CDR3 is TGTGCCAGTGGGCTTTTGAGGGGGGATAATTCACCCCTCCACTTT. It codes for CASGLLRGDNSPLHF.

This clonotype was seen ten or more times. This chain links TRBV20-1 with TRBJ2-4; D possibly uses TRBD1 or TRBD2 (6 bases each). Deletions cut 6 bases from V and 0 bases from J, with 15 bases between. The germline V gene encodes CDR1 DFQATT and CDR2 SNEGSKA (reference sequence). This CDR3 region has 15 residues. The CDR3 protein is CSASRGGLAKNIQYF. CDR3 sequence (DNA): TGCAGTGCCAGTCGAGGGGGGTTAGCCAAAAACATTCAGTACTTC.

The sample holds many counts of this clonotype. This chain links TRBV29-1 with TRBJ2-7; TRBD1 aligns across 12 bases. There are 17 residues in the CDR3. Germline CDR1 is SQVTM and CDR2 is ANQGSEA. The junction had 13 bases not matched to a gene; V was cut back by 3 bases and J by 4 bases. CDR3 in DNA: TGCAGCGTTGACAAACCCGGGACAGGGGGCGTCGGTTACGAGCAGTACTTC. This encodes CSVDKPGTGGVGYEQYF.

This clonotype was seen at least ten times. The V call is TRBV28, the J call TRBJ2-2; 9 bases align to TRBD1. Germline-derived CDR1 and CDR2 are MDHEN and SYDVKM. Unmatched junction bases numbered 12, after V lost 3 bases and J lost 4 bases. This CDR3 spans 18 amino acids. The CDR3: CASSFLSRTGGITGELFF. In DNA form, the CDR3 reads TGTGCCAGCAGTTTCTTGAGCCGAACAGGGGGCATCACCGGGGAGCTGTTTTTT.

This clonotype occurred many times. This chain links TRBV6-1 with TRBJ1-1; TRBD1 aligns across 7 bases. CDR3 size: 15 residues. Germline CDR1 MNHNS, CDR2 SASEGT. The V segment lost 2 bases and the J segment 1 base; nucleotides outside the gene matches: 4. Here the CDR3 DNA reads TGTGCCAGCAGTGAATTGGCAGGGGGGAACACTGAAGCTTTCTTT. The encoded protein is CASSELAGGNTEAFF.

In its sample, this clonotype was seen many times. The rearrangement uses TRBV19 and TRBJ2-7; TRBD2 agrees at 8 bases. This CDR3 is built from 13 residues. The ends lost 5 bases at V and 6 bases at J; junction bases unmatched: 6. The germline gives CDR1 LNHDA, CDR2 SQIVND (reference sequence). The chain's CDR3 is CASSPSGSVEQYF. The DNA of the CDR3 is TGTGCCAGTAGTCCCAGCGGGAGCGTCGAGCAGTACTTC.

This rearrangement joins TRBV9 to TRBJ2-7, with D tentatively TRBD2 (5 bases). Germline loops: CDR1 SGDLS, CDR2 YYNGEE. The V and J ends lost 1 base and 7 bases respectively, with 12 bases between them. The CDR3 loop spans 13 amino acids. The CDR3 region has the DNA TGTGCCAGCAGCGTAAGCAGCGGAAGGGAGCAGTACTTC. Protein: CASSVSSGREQYF.